Following are 20 T cell receptor beta chains from one sample sequenced in a study of T cell responses to AZD1222 COVID-19 vaccine. Libraries were prepared by immunoSEQ multiplex PCR; TCRdb keeps only in-frame clonotypes and omits some of them. The table records some 80,000 clones, 88% of them present only once. The material was peripheral blood, obtained 28 days after the second dose of the MenACWY control vaccine. The receptors originated from an adult who received the MenACWY meningococcal vaccine as a control.

The chain has TRBV27 and TRBJ2-5; D call uncertain. In germline, CDR1 is MNHEY, CDR2 SMNVEV (reference sequence). Trimming took 4 bases from V and 5 from J, leaving 14 bases between them. The length of the CDR3 is 14 residues. CDR3 region: CASSYRLSGETQYF. In DNA form, the CDR3 reads TGTGCCAGCAGTTACCGACTGTCTGGGGAGACCCAGTACTTC.

The V and J genes are TRBV11-3 and TRBJ2-3; no reliable D call. Per germline, CDR1 SGHNT and CDR2 YENEEA. V shed 5 bases and J shed 2 bases, with 11 bases lying between them. CDR3 length: 14 amino acids. DNA of the CDR3: TGTGCCAGCAGCCCGTCGACACTCACAGATACGCAGTATTTT. This codes for CASSPSTLTDTQYF.

This rearrangement joins TRBV2 to TRBJ1-2; D is perhaps TRBD1 (6 bases). Germline V gene lookup returns CDR1 SNHLY and CDR2 FYNNEI. The CDR3 totals 14 residues. Between the trimmed V and J ends, which lost 5 bases and 2 bases, there was a span of 12 bases. CDR3: CASSSDRRNYGYTF. Written as DNA, the CDR3 is TGTGCCAGCAGTTCAGACAGGAGAAACTATGGCTACACCTTC.

The chain combines TRBV5-8 with TRBJ1-2; no firm D call. Trimming removed 2 bases from V and 3 bases from J, with 11 bases in between. This CDR3 contains 14 residues. In germline, CDR1 is SGHTS, CDR2 YDEGEE. In nucleotides, the CDR3 is TGTGCCAGCAGCTTCGATGTGGTGGACTATGGCTACACCTTC. Translating it yields CASSFDVVDYGYTF.

V is TRBV4-2 and J is TRBJ1-2, with TRBD1 as a possible D gene (5 bases). This CDR3 has 16 residues. Germline V gene sequence: CDR1 LGHNA, CDR2 YNFKEQ. V was pared by 0 bases and J by 0 bases, with 11 bases between. The CDR3 DNA is TGTGCCAGCAGCCAAGATGGGGCCGCGGCTAACTATGGCTACACCTTC. This sequence encodes CASSQDGAAANYGYTF.

The gene calls are TRBV4-3 and TRBJ1-1; D unclear. In germline, CDR1 is LGHNA, CDR2 YSLEER. The V end was cut by 2 bases, the J end by 3 bases, with 13 bases between. This CDR3 has 15 residues. The CDR3: CASSQPDRPDTEAFF. The CDR3 DNA reads TGCGCCAGCAGCCAACCCGACCGCCCAGACACTGAAGCTTTCTTT.

V and J are TRBV9 and TRBJ1-2, with 7 bases that match TRBD1. CDR3 length: 14 residues. V gave up 8 bases and J gave up 4 bases; unmatched junction bases: 11. Germline CDR1 SGDLS, CDR2 YYNGEE. CDR3 nucleotide sequence: TGTGCCAGTGCGCCAAGAGGGGGCGGCTATGGCTACACCTTC. The encoded protein is CASAPRGGGYGYTF.

This chain uses TRBV29-1 with TRBJ1-1; D not resolved. Germline CDR1 SQVTM, CDR2 ANQGSEA. Deletions cut 4 bases from V and 3 bases from J, with 6 bases between. CDR3 length equals 11 residues. The CDR3 region has the DNA TGCAGCGTTGGAAGAGACACTGAAGCTTTCTTT. Encoded protein: CSVGRDTEAFF.

The rearrangement joins TRBV11-2 to TRBJ1-5; D not resolved. CDR1 is SGHAT and CDR2 is FQNNGV in the germline V gene. The ends were cut back, 0 bases at V and 7 bases at J, with 10 bases in the middle. The CDR3 consists of 14 residues. The CDR3 coding sequence is TGTGCCAGCAGCTTAGACGGGCTCGGCCAGCCCCAGCATTTT. Protein: CASSLDGLGQPQHF. Combining the CDR3 with reference TRBV11-2 and TRBJ1-5 gives the whole variable domain EAGVAQSPRYKIIEKRQSVAFWCNPISGHATLYWYQQILGQGPKLLIQFQNNGVVDDSQLPKDRFSAERLKGVDSTLKIQPAKLEDSAVYLCASSLDGLGQPQHFGDGTRLSIL.

The chain couples TRBV10-3 to TRBJ2-1; no definite D call. The CDR3 contains 17 residues. Trimming removed 4 bases from V and 0 bases from J, with 16 bases in between. Germline V gives CDR1 ENHRY, CDR2 SYGVKD. The chain's CDR3 is CAISGGPTANSYNEQFF. The CDR3 region has the DNA TGTGCCATCAGTGGTGGCCCTACAGCGAACTCCTACAATGAGCAGTTCTTC.

V and J are TRBV6-5 and TRBJ1-1; D is possibly TRBD1 (6 bases). From germline, CDR1 is MNHEY and CDR2 SVGAGI. V shed 7 bases and J shed 8 bases, with 17 bases lying between them. CDR3 size: 13 residues. In DNA form, the CDR3 reads TGTGCCAGCACCCCGACAGGTGGCTCAGAAGCTTTCTTT. Translated, it gives CASTPTGGSEAFF.

The chain joins TRBV29-1 to TRBJ1-2; a possible D gene is TRBD1 (5 bases). This CDR3 is built from 12 residues. The V end lost 4 bases, the J end lost 2 bases, and 8 bases lay between the germline ends. CDR1 and CDR2 from the germline V gene are SQVTM and ANQGSEA. For the CDR3, the DNA is TGCAGCGTTGGAACAGGAAACTATGGCTACACCTTC. It translates to CSVGTGNYGYTF.

The sample holds a few counts of this clone. As DNA, the CDR3 is TGTGCCAGCAGCCCCAGTCTAGTCCTCCGTGAAGCTTTCTTT. Encoded protein: CASSPSLVLREAFF. The rearrangement joins TRBV3-1 (or the pseudogene TRBV3-2) to TRBJ1-1; D is unclear. Trimming shortened V by 4 bases and J by 7 bases, and 16 bases separated the two germline ends. CDR3 length equals 14 residues. Germline CDR1 reads LGHDT; CDR2 reads YNNKEL (reference sequence).

This chain uses TRBV5-1 with TRBJ2-1, with D possibly being TRBD2 (6 bases). Germline CDR1 is SGHRS and CDR2 is YFSETQ. Trimming shortened V by 2 bases and J by 0 bases, and 6 bases separated the two germline ends. CDR3 length equals 14 residues. The CDR3 sequence is CASSFGGSYNEQFF. CDR3 DNA sequence: TGCGCCAGCAGCTTCGGGGGCTCCTACAATGAGCAGTTCTTC.

This chain joins TRBV29-1 and TRBJ1-3, with a possible D match to TRBD1 (5 bases). V lost 3 bases to trimming and J lost 5 bases, with 11 bases between them. Per germline, CDR1 SQVTM and CDR2 ANQGSEA. The CDR3 is made up of 13 amino acids. CDR3 protein: CSVERGTRNTIYF. DNA for the CDR3: TGCAGCGTTGAGAGAGGGACCAGAAACACCATATATTTT.

The V gene is TRBV29-1, the J gene TRBJ2-5, with D maybe TRBD2 (5 bases). Trimming shortened V by 4 bases and J by 4 bases, and 10 bases separated the two germline ends. Per germline, CDR1 SQVTM and CDR2 ANQGSEA. The CDR3 consists of 12 residues. The CDR3 here is CSVGASPETQYF. The DNA of the CDR3 is TGCAGCGTTGGGGCTAGCCCAGAGACCCAGTACTTC.

The V call is TRBV3-1 (or the pseudogene TRBV3-2), the J call TRBJ1-2, with 7 nucleotides matching TRBD1. Germline V CDR1 and CDR2: LGHDT, YNNKEL (reference sequence). CDR3 size: 14 residues. The junction had 4 bases not matched to a gene; V was cut back by 1 base and J by 5 bases. CDR3 DNA: TGTGCCAGCAGCCAAGGACAGGGTTTATATGGCTACACCTTC. Amino acids: CASSQGQGLYGYTF.

This chain joins TRBV5-1 and TRBJ2-2; no clear D gene. Trimming left V 0 bases short and J 0 bases short, with 6 bases between. Germline loops: CDR1 SGHRS, CDR2 YFSETQ. There are 15 residues in the CDR3. The DNA for the CDR3 is TGCGCCAGCAGCTTGGGCATCTCGAACACCGGGGAGCTGTTTTTT. It is translated as CASSLGISNTGELFF.

The chain links TRBV30 to TRBJ1-6; D is perhaps TRBD1 (5 bases). Germline CDR1 and CDR2: GTSNPN and SVGIG (reference sequence). Trimming cost V 0 bases and J 10 bases, with 19 bases left between them. The CDR3 is made up of 16 amino acids. The CDR3 DNA reads TGTGCCTGGAGTGTAGTGGGGATTAGTACAGGATCACCCCTCCACTTT. It specifies CAWSVVGISTGSPLHF.

V is TRBV6-1 and J is TRBJ1-2; possible D gene TRBD1, 6 bases. V was cut by 2 bases and J by 3 bases, with 13 bases left in between. The germline gives CDR1 MNHNS, CDR2 SASEGT. This CDR3 spans 15 amino acids. In DNA, the CDR3 is TGTGCCAGCAGTGAATCGAAGGACAGCTACTATGGCTACACCTTC. This gives the protein CASSESKDSYYGYTF.